A single T cell receptor beta chain is shown here with its context. This entry comes from a study of blood T cell dynamics during melanoma immunotherapy. Time point here: pre-treatment baseline. Samples come from before therapy and from week 3 after the first blockade cycle. Clones were sequenced by immunoSEQ multiplex PCR, and TCRdb holds only the in-frame ones, with some missing. The sample lists about 10,000 clones; less than 90% were seen once. The CDR3 length is 17 residues. The germline CDR1 and CDR2 sequences are LNHDA and SQIVND (reference sequence). The junction had 10 bases not matched to a gene; V was cut back by 1 base and J by 9 bases.

The receptor was derived from a human donor with melanoma. This chain connects TRBV19 to TRBJ2-4, with 12 positions matching TRBD1. Sequencing was performed on blood, taken from a patient treated with checkpoint blockade. The CDR3 spells CASSIAGTGGFKGIQYF. DNA of the CDR3: TGTGCCAGTAGTATAGCCGGGACAGGGGGCTTTAAGGGCATTCAGTACTTC.